This T cell receptor (beta chain) was captured in a study of CDR3 diversity in severe acne. TCRdb called the PCR reads again in MiXCR, with one record for every CDR3 protein. The sample shows about 90,000 distinct CDR3 sequences, roughly half of them seen only once. The V gene's germline CDR1 is SNHLY and CDR2 FYNNEI. The CDR3 extends over 13 amino acids. Trimming took 8 bases from V and 9 from J, leaving 14 bases between them. The source is a male donor in good health, serving as a control. The chain is built from TRBV2 and TRBJ1-6; perhaps TRBD1 as D (5 bases). Material: blood. The CDR3 DNA reads TGTGCCAGCCGACCATGGGGGATTTCACCCCTCCACTTT. It specifies CASRPWGISPLHF.